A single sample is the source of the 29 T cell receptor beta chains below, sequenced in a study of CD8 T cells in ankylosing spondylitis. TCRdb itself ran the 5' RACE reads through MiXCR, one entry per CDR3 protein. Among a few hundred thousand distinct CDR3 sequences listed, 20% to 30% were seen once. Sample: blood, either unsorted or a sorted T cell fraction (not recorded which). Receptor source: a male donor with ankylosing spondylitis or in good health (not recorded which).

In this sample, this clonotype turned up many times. CDR3 DNA: TGCGCCAGCAGTATAACAGGCACAGATACGCAGTATTTT. Protein: CASSITGTDTQYF. The chain has TRBV5-1 and TRBJ2-3; D is ambiguous. CDR3 length: 13 residues. Trimming removed 5 bases from V and 1 base from J, with 8 bases in between. CDR1 and CDR2 (germline): SGHRS, YFSETQ.

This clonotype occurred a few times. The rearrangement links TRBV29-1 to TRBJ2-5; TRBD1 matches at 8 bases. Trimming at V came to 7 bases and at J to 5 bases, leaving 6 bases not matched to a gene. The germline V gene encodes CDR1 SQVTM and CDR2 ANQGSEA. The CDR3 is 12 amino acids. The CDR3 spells CSAKTGVETQYF. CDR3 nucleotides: TGCAGCGCCAAGACAGGGGTTGAGACCCAGTACTTC.

DNA of the CDR3: TGCGCCAGCAGCCCAAGGGCGAGGACGGATAACGAAGCTTTCTTT. The encoded protein is CASSPRARTDNEAFF. The J gene is TRBJ1-1, the V gene TRBV4-1; D ambiguous. Germline lookup yields CDR1 MGHRA and CDR2 YSYEKL. This CDR3 has 15 residues. V was cut by 4 bases and J by 8 bases, with 20 bases left in between.

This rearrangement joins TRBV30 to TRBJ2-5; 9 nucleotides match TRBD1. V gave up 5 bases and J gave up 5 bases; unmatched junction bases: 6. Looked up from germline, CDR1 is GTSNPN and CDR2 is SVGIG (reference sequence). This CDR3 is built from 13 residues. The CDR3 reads CAWGQGTGETQYF. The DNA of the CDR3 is TGTGCCTGGGGACAGGGGACGGGGGAGACCCAGTACTTC.

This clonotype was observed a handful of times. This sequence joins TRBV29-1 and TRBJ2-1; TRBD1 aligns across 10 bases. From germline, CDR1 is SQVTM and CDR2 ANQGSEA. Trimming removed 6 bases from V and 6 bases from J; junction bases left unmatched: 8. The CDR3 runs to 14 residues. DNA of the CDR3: TGCAGCGTGGGGAGAGGGACAGGGGTCAATGAGCAGTTCTTC. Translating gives CSVGRGTGVNEQFF.

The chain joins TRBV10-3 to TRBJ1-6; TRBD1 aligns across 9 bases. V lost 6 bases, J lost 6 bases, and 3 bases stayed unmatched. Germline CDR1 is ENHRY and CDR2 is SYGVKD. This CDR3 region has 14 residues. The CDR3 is CAISWTGVNSPLHF. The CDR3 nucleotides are TGTGCCATCAGCTGGACAGGGGTTAATTCACCCCTCCACTTT.

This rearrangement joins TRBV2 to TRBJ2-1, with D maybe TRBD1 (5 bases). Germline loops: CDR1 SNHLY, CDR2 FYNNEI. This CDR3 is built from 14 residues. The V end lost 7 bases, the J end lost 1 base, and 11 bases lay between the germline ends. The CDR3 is CASTGLLSYNEQFF. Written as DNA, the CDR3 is TGTGCCAGCACAGGGTTACTATCCTACAATGAGCAGTTCTTC.

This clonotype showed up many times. CDR3 region: CASRPNGPDTQYF. In DNA, the CDR3 is TGTGCCAGCAGGCCCAACGGCCCAGATACGCAGTATTTT. The chain has TRBV12-3 or TRBV12-4 and TRBJ2-3; D is unresolved. The V gene lost 6 bases and the J gene lost 4 bases, with 11 bases spanning the gap. The CDR3 is made up of 13 amino acids.

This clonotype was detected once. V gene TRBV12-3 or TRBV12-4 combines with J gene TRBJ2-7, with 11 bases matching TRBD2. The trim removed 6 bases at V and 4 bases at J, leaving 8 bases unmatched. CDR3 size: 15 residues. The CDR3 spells CASSPAGLAEYEQYF. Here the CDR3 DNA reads TGTGCCAGCAGCCCAGCGGGACTAGCGGAGTACGAGCAGTACTTC.

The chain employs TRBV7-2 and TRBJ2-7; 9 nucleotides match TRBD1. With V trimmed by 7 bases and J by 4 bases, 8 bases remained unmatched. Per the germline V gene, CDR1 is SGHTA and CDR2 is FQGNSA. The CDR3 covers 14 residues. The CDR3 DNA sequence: TGTGCCAGCACCCCGAACAGGGGGCCATACGAGCAGTACTTC. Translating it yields CASTPNRGPYEQYF. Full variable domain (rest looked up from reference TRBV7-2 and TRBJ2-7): GAGVSQSPSNKVTEKGKDVELRCDPISGHTALYWYRQSLGQGLEFLIYFQGNSAPDKSGLPSDRFSAERTGGSVSTLTIQRTQQEDSAVYLCASTPNRGPYEQYFGPGTRLTVT.

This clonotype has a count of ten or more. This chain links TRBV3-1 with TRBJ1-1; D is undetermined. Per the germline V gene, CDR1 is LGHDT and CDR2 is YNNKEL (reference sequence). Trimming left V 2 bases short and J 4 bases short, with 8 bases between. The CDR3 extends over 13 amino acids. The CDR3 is CASSQRLGTEAFF. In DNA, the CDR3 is TGTGCCAGCAGCCAACGACTGGGCACTGAAGCTTTCTTT.

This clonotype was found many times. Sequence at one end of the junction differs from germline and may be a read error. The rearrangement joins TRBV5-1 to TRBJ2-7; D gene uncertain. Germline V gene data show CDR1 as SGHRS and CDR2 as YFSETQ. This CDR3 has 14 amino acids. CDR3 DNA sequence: TGCGCCAGCAGCTTGGGGAATTTCCCCTACAAGCAGTACTTC. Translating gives CASSLGNFPYKQYF.

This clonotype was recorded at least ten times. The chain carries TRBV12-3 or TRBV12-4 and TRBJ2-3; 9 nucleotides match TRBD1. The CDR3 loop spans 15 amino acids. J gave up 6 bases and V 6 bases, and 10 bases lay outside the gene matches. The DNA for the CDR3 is TGTGCCAGCAGCCGTGCGGGACAGGGAGACGATACGCAGTATTTT. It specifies CASSRAGQGDDTQYF.

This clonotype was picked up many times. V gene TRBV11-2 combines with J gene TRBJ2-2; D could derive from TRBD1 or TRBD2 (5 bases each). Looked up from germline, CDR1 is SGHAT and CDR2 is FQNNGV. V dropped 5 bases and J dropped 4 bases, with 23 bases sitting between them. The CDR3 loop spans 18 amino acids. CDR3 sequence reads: CASSPAWTGQDFTGELFF. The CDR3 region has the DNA TGTGCCAGCAGCCCCGCCTGGACTGGACAAGACTTCACCGGGGAGCTGTTTTTT.

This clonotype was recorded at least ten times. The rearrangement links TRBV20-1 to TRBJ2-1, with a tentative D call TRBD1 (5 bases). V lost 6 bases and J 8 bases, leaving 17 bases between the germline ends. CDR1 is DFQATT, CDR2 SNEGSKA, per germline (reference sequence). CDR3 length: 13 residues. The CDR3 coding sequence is TGCAGTGCCGGACCTACCTGGGGCGATGAGCAGTTCTTC. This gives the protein CSAGPTWGDEQFF.

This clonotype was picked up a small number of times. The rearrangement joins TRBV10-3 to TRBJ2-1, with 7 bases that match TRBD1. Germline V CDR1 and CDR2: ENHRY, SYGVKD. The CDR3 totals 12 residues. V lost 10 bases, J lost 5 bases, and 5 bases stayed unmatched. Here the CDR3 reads CATNQGDNEQFF. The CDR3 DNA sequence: TGTGCCACAAATCAGGGGGACAATGAGCAGTTCTTC.

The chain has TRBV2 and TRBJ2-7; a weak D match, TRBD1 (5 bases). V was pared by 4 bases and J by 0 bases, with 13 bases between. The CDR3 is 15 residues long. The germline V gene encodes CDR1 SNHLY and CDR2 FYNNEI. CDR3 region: CASSGSRVYSYEQYF. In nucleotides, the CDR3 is TGTGCCAGCAGTGGTAGCAGGGTGTACTCCTACGAGCAGTACTTC.

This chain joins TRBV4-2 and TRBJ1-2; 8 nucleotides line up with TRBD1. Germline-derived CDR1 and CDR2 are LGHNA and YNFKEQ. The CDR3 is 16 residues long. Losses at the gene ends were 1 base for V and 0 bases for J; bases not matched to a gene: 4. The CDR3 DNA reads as TGTGCCAGCAGCCAAGTTGGGACAGGTTCTAACTATGGCTACACCTTC. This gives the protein CASSQVGTGSNYGYTF.

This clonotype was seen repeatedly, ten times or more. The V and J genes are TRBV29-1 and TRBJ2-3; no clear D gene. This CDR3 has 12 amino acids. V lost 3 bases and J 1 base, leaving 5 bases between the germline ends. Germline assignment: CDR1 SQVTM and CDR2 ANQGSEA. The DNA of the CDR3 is TGCAGCGTTGATCCCGGCACAGATACGCAGTATTTT. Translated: CSVDPGTDTQYF.

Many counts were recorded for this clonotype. The CDR3 DNA is TGCAGCGTGGTGGGGGGGATAGGGAGTACTGAAGCTTTCTTT. This sequence encodes CSVVGGIGSTEAFF. This chain connects TRBV29-1 to TRBJ1-1; tentative D call: TRBD1 (5 bases). CDR1 and CDR2 (germline): SQVTM, ANQGSEA. Trimming removed 6 bases at V and 5 bases at J, with 19 bases between. The CDR3 runs 14 residues. Using reference TRBV29-1 and TRBJ1-1 for the parts outside the CDR3, the full variable domain is SAVISQKPSRDICQRGTSLTIQCQVDSQVTMMFWYRQQPGQSLTLIATANQGSEATYESGFVIDKFPISRPNLTFSTLTVSNMSPEDSSIYLCSVVGGIGSTEAFFGQGTRLTVV.

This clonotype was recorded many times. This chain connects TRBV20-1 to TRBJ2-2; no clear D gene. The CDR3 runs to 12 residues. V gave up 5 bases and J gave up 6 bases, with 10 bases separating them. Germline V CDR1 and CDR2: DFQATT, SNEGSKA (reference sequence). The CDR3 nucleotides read TGCAGTGCTCCCCATAGGGCCGGGGAGCTGTTTTTT. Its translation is CSAPHRAGELFF.

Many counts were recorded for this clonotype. This CDR3 reads CATSGIGTDASGNTIYF. The CDR3 DNA reads as TGTGCCACCAGTGGAATCGGGACAGACGCCTCTGGAAACACCATATATTTT. The V and J genes are TRBV24-1 and TRBJ1-3; 7 bases align to TRBD1. With V trimmed by 5 bases and J by 0 bases, 9 bases remained unmatched. This CDR3 is built from 17 residues. CDR1 is KGHDR and CDR2 is SFDVKD in the germline V gene.

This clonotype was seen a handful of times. CDR3 DNA sequence: TGCAGTGCTAGGGATCCCCCCCGGTCCTACGAGCAGTACTTC. Translation: CSARDPPRSYEQYF. The chain recombines TRBV20-1 with TRBJ2-7; D is unresolved. This CDR3 contains 14 residues. Germline CDR1 DFQATT, CDR2 SNEGSKA (reference sequence). V dropped 3 bases and J dropped 1 base, with 13 bases sitting between them.

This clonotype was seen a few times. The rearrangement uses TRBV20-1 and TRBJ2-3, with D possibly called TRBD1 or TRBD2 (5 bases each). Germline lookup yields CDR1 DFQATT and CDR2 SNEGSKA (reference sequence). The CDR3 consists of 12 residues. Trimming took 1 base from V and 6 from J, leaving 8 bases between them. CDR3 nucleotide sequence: TGCAGTGCTAGAGCCGAGGGGGATACGCAGTATTTT. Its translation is CSARAEGDTQYF.

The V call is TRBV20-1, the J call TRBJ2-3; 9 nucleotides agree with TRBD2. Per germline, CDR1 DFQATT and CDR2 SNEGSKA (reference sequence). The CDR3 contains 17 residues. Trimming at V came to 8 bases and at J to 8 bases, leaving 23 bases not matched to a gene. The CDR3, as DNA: TGCAGTCCCATGGGAAGGGTGGCTAGCGGGGCCTGGGGTACGCAGTATTTT. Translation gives CSPMGRVASGAWGTQYF.

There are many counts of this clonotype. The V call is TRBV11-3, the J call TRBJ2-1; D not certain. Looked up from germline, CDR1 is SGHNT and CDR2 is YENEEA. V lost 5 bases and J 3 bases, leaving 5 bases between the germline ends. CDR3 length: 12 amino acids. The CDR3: CASSTHYNEQFF. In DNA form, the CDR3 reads TGTGCCAGCAGCACACACTACAATGAGCAGTTCTTC.

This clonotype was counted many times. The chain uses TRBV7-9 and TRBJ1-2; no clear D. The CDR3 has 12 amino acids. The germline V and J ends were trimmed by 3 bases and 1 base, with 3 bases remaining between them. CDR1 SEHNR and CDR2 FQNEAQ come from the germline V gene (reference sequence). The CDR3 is CASSFNNYGYTF. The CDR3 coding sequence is TGTGCCAGCAGCTTTAATAACTATGGCTACACCTTC.

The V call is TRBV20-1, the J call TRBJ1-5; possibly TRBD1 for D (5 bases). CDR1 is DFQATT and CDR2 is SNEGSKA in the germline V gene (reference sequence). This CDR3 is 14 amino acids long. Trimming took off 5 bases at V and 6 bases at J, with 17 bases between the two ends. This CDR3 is CSAPNQGKLQPQHF. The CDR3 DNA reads TGCAGTGCTCCCAACCAGGGAAAACTTCAGCCCCAGCATTTT.

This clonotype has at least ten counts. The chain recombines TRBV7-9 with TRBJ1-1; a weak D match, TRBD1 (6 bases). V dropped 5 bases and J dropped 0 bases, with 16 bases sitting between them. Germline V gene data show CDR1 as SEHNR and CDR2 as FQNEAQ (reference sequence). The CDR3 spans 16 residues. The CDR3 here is CASSPGEMGLNTEAFF. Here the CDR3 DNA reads TGTGCCAGCAGCCCAGGGGAGATGGGCTTGAACACTGAAGCTTTCTTT. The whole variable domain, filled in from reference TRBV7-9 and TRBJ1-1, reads DTGVSQNPRHKITKRGQNVTFRCDPISEHNRLYWYRQTLGQGPEFLTYFQNEAQLEKSRLLSDRFSAERPKGSFSTLEIQRTEQGDSAMYLCASSPGEMGLNTEAFFGQGTRLTVV.